A single sample gave rise to the 14 T cell receptor beta chains below, sequenced in a study of blood T cells in healthy people across ages. Next came a second PCR, run for about 7 to 12 cycles, which used a sample-barcoded 5' primer along with a J-beta primer mix. TCRdb reprocessed the 5' RACE reads via MiXCR and lists one record per CDR3 protein. In the table there are 450,000 to 700,000 distinct CDR3 sequences, approximately 25% of which are singletons. Sequencing was carried out using blood. The origin of the receptors is a woman aged 70-85 years in good health.

In nucleotides, the CDR3 is TGTGCCAGCAGATCCACCGGGACAGACCCCACAGATACGCAGTATTTT. It translates to CASRSTGTDPTDTQYF. The V and J genes are TRBV11-2 and TRBJ2-3, with 7 bases lining up with TRBD1. The junction had 11 bases not matched to a gene; V was cut back by 6 bases and J by 2 bases. The CDR3 is 16 residues long. Per the germline V gene, CDR1 is SGHAT and CDR2 is FQNNGV.

The chain carries TRBV5-1 and TRBJ2-5; D perhaps matches TRBD2 (6 bases). Germline CDR1 SGHRS, CDR2 YFSETQ. The CDR3 is 16 amino acids. With 4 bases removed from V and 2 bases from J, the gap between germline ends came to 18 bases. As DNA, the CDR3 is TGCGCCAGCAGCCCCTGGGTAGCGGATATTCAAGAGACCCAGTACTTC. It is translated as CASSPWVADIQETQYF.

V is TRBV7-9 and J is TRBJ1-2, with D perhaps TRBD1 (6 bases). The germline CDR1 and CDR2 sequences are SEHNR and FQNEAQ (reference sequence). This CDR3 comprises 13 residues. V was trimmed by 2 bases and J by 9 bases, leaving 13 bases between them. CDR3 amino acids: CASSLTAQGSYTF. The CDR3 DNA reads TGTGCCAGCAGCTTAACGGCTCAGGGGAGCTACACCTTC.

The chain links TRBV2 to TRBJ1-5; the D gene is possibly TRBD1 (6 bases). The CDR3 runs to 13 residues. With 6 bases removed from V and 7 bases from J, the gap between germline ends came to 13 bases. CDR1 and CDR2 (germline): SNHLY, FYNNEI. The CDR3 DNA follows: TGTGCCAGCAGCGGGGGCCCCGGGCAGCCCCAGCATTTT. It specifies CASSGGPGQPQHF.

This clonotype was detected ten times or more. The chain is built from TRBV7-2 and TRBJ1-4, with TRBD1 as a possible D gene (5 bases). Trimming left V 5 bases short and J 8 bases short, with 12 bases between. CDR1 and CDR2 from the germline V gene are SGHTA and FQGNSA. The CDR3 runs to 13 residues. The CDR3 DNA reads TGTGCCAGCAGCGCCGCAGGGCCCGAAAAACTGTTTTTT. This sequence encodes CASSAAGPEKLFF. Variable domain in full (rest from reference TRBV7-2 and TRBJ1-4): GAGVSQSPSNKVTEKGKDVELRCDPISGHTALYWYRQSLGQGLEFLIYFQGNSAPDKSGLPSDRFSAERTGGSVSTLTIQRTQQEDSAVYLCASSAAGPEKLFFGSGTQLSVL.

As concerns this clonotype: Relative to the germline gene, one junction end is altered; a read error may explain this. The genes are TRBV20-1 and TRBJ2-5, with 9 positions matching TRBD2. The germline V gene encodes CDR1 DFQATT and CDR2 SNEGSKA (reference sequence). This CDR3 spans 12 amino acids. The CDR3, as DNA: TGCAGTGCGCCCTCCGGTAGGAGCGGGGGGTTATTC. It is translated as CSAPSGRSGGLF.

This clonotype was detected only a few times. This chain uses TRBV12-3 or TRBV12-4 with TRBJ2-5, with TRBD2 matching 10 bases. The CDR3 is made up of 15 amino acids. V trimming: 2 bases; J trimming: 4 bases; junction bases outside the gene matches: 4. The chain's CDR3 is CASSLRAGGRETQYF. The CDR3 nucleotides are TGTGCCAGCAGTTTAAGAGCGGGGGGGCGAGAGACCCAGTACTTC.

V and J are TRBV21-1 and TRBJ1-2; the D segment call TRBD1 is taken from the table without a DNA check. TRBV21-1 is given as a pseudogene. The CDR3 runs to 16 residues. CDR3: CASRRPKRTENYGYTF. The CDR3 region has the DNA TGTGCCAGCAGGCGCCCTAAGAGGACGGAGAACTATGGCTACACCTTC.

The chain has TRBV6-2 or TRBV6-3 and TRBJ2-4; tentatively, D is TRBD1 (8 bases). CDR1 is MNHEY, CDR2 SVGEGT, per germline. The CDR3 spans 14 residues. Trimming took 8 bases from V and 4 from J, leaving 15 bases between them. In DNA form, the CDR3 reads TGTGCCAGCCGTACAGGGGGGGGAAAAAACATTCAGTACTTC. This gives the protein CASRTGGGKNIQYF.

This clonotype was seen a handful of times. The V gene is TRBV20-1, the J gene TRBJ2-1, with 8 bases matching TRBD2. V gave up 1 base and J gave up 3 bases; unmatched junction bases: 14. The CDR3 is 18 amino acids. CDR1 is DFQATT, CDR2 SNEGSKA, per germline (reference sequence). For the CDR3, the DNA is TGCAGTGCTAGAGTCGGGCCAAGCGGGGGCCCGAACTACAATGAGCAGTTCTTC. Translated: CSARVGPSGGPNYNEQFF.

This clonotype was counted between two and nine times. The chain uses TRBV7-2 and TRBJ2-5; the D gene is possibly TRBD2 (6 bases). The CDR3 length is 16 residues. V shed 5 bases and J shed 4 bases, with 20 bases lying between them. Germline-derived CDR1 and CDR2 are SGHTA and FQGNSA. The CDR3 loop is CASSLRLVIDGETQYF. DNA of the CDR3: TGTGCCAGCAGCCTTCGACTAGTAATCGACGGAGAGACCCAGTACTTC.

This clonotype was detected many times. The junction departs from germline at one end; a sequencing error may be responsible. The rearrangement links TRBV7-7 to TRBJ2-5, with D unclear. Germline V gene data show CDR1 as SSHAT and CDR2 as FNYEAQ (reference sequence). The CDR3 has 12 residues. The CDR3 sequence: CASSSYQETQYF. The CDR3 DNA sequence: TGTGCTAGCAGCTCGTACCAAGAGACCCAGTACTTC.

V usage is TRBV28 and J usage is TRBJ1-2; D possibly corresponds to TRBD1 (6 bases). CDR3 length equals 16 residues. V gave up 5 bases and J gave up 8 bases, with 24 bases separating them. Germline-derived CDR1 and CDR2 are MDHEN and SYDVKM. The CDR3 coding sequence is TGTGCCAGCAGTCCCTCCCTCAACAGGGATGGGACGGGCTACACCTTC. This sequence encodes CASSPSLNRDGTGYTF.

This chain joins TRBV20-1 and TRBJ2-5; TRBD1 aligns across 8 bases. CDR1 is DFQATT and CDR2 is SNEGSKA in the germline V gene (reference sequence). V lost 5 bases to trimming and J lost 3 bases; unmatched junction nucleotides: 2. The CDR3 loop spans 12 amino acids. CDR3 sequence reads: CSAPTGEETQYF. The CDR3 nucleotides are TGCAGTGCTCCGACAGGGGAAGAGACCCAGTACTTC.